Below are 24 T cell receptor beta chains sequenced from a single sample in a study of blood T cells in healthy people across ages. A second PCR, run for roughly 7 to 12 cycles, used a sample-barcoded 5' primer plus a J-beta primer mix. Using its own MiXCR run on the 5' RACE reads, TCRdb lists one record per CDR3 protein. There are 1,800,000 or so distinct CDR3 sequences in the sample; 35% to 50% occur only once, and more than 20% lies in the top ten. Sequencing was performed on blood. Source of these receptors: a human donor in good health.

This clonotype was seen at least ten times. The chain couples TRBV10-3 to TRBJ2-1; D possibly matches TRBD1 or TRBD2 (5 bases each). The CDR3 totals 13 residues. Germline V gene lookup returns CDR1 ENHRY and CDR2 SYGVKD. Trimming removed 7 bases at V and 5 bases at J, with 12 bases between. The CDR3 protein is CAIKGQGDNEQFF. CDR3 coding DNA: TGTGCCATCAAAGGTCAGGGAGACAATGAGCAGTTCTTC.

The chain is built from TRBV7-9 and TRBJ2-4, with D maybe TRBD1 (6 bases). The germline V gene encodes CDR1 SEHNR and CDR2 FQNEAQ (reference sequence). V was cut by 1 base and J by 13 bases, with 26 bases left in between. The CDR3 extends over 17 amino acids. The CDR3 spells CASSLDAPSTGQKGQYF. For the CDR3, the DNA is TGTGCCAGCAGCTTAGATGCCCCCTCGACAGGCCAGAAAGGGCAGTACTTC.

The chain carries TRBV7-9 and TRBJ1-1; D is ambiguous. The CDR3 loop spans 12 amino acids. With 2 bases removed from V and 11 bases from J, the gap between germline ends came to 12 bases. Germline CDR1 SEHNR, CDR2 FQNEAQ (reference sequence). The CDR3 sequence is CASSLNSMDAFF. As DNA, the CDR3 is TGTGCCAGCAGCTTAAACTCAATGGATGCTTTCTTT.

J is TRBJ2-3 and V is TRBV6-2 or TRBV6-3, with D unclear. Per the germline V gene, CDR1 is MNHEY and CDR2 is SVGEGT. This CDR3 is 12 amino acids long. The ends were cut back, 5 bases at V and 8 bases at J, with 11 bases in the middle. The chain's CDR3 is CASSQRSGTQYF. CDR3 nucleotides: TGTGCCAGCAGTCAACGTTCAGGTACGCAGTATTTT.

The sample holds a few counts of this clonotype. Mismatch with germline at one junction end may stem from a read error. The rearrangement joins TRBV2 to TRBJ1-4; D possibly corresponds to TRBD1 (5 bases). Per the germline V gene, CDR1 is SNHLY and CDR2 is FYNNEI. The CDR3 has 16 amino acids. The DNA for the CDR3 is TGTGCCGGCAGTTTTTCTCTCGGGACGGATTTTGAAAAACTGTTTTTT. It encodes CAGSFSLGTDFEKLFF.

The chain couples TRBV27 to TRBJ1-2; TRBD1 matches 8 bases. Germline V gene data show CDR1 as MNHEY and CDR2 as SMNVEV (reference sequence). This CDR3 comprises 15 residues. V lost 6 bases to trimming and J lost 4 bases; unmatched junction nucleotides: 10. The DNA for the CDR3 is TGTGCCAGCAGGCCGCAGGGGGCATCTGGCTATGGCTACACCTTC. Protein: CASRPQGASGYGYTF.

This chain joins TRBV7-8 and TRBJ1-5; D is unclear. The CDR3 is made up of 13 amino acids. Looked up from germline, CDR1 is SGHVS and CDR2 is FQNEAQ. The V and J ends lost 3 bases and 4 bases respectively, with 7 bases between them. DNA for the CDR3: TGTGCCAGCAGCTTCGACATGAATCAGCCCCAGCATTTT. It codes for CASSFDMNQPQHF.

The chain is built from TRBV15 and TRBJ1-2; TRBD1 aligns across 8 bases. CDR3 size: 16 residues. CDR1 and CDR2 from the germline V gene are LNHNV and YYDKDF (reference sequence). The J segment lost 4 bases and the V segment lost 0 bases, leaving 7 bases of the junction unmatched. CDR3 coding DNA: TGTGCCACCAGCAGAGACCGTGATACAGGGGGCTATGGCTACACCTTC. Translating gives CATSRDRDTGGYGYTF.

The genes are TRBV12-3 or TRBV12-4 and TRBJ2-1, with 8 positions matching TRBD2. The CDR3 loop spans 13 amino acids. V gave up 2 bases and J gave up 15 bases; unmatched junction bases: 9. CDR3 amino acids: CASSLKYPSGWFF. The CDR3 nucleotides are TGTGCCAGCAGTTTAAAGTATCCTAGCGGGTGGTTCTTC.

This chain connects TRBV20-1 to TRBJ1-3; D is uncertain. The CDR3 spans 12 residues. V was shortened by 0 bases and J by 9 bases, with 9 bases between the two germline ends. Germline loops: CDR1 DFQATT, CDR2 SNEGSKA (reference sequence). The CDR3 DNA follows: TGCAGTGCTAGAGATCCGGGGAGCACCATATATTTT. The encoded protein is CSARDPGSTIYF.

Regarding this clonotype: The junction differs from germline at one of its ends, possibly a read error. This rearrangement joins TRBV29-1 to TRBJ1-2; 7 nucleotides agree with TRBD1. Germline CDR1 is SQVTM and CDR2 is ANQGSEA. The CDR3 spans 16 residues. The CDR3 spells CSAEYETGHGNYGYTF. In DNA, the CDR3 is TGCAGCGCTGAATATGAGACAGGGCATGGCAACTATGGCTACACCTTC.

The chain employs TRBV7-2 and TRBJ1-6; D is unresolved. The CDR3 is made up of 15 amino acids. Trimming cost V 0 bases and J 5 bases, with 8 bases left between them. From germline, CDR1 is SGHTA and CDR2 FQGNSA. The CDR3 coding sequence is TGTACCAGCAGCTTAGCGTGGGGAGATAATTCACCCCTCCACTTT. This codes for CTSSLAWGDNSPLHF.

The sample holds many counts of this clonotype. The V call is TRBV18, the J call TRBJ2-7; D is unclear. The CDR3 is 13 amino acids. Trimming took 5 bases from V and 1 from J, leaving 9 bases between them. CDR1 is KGHSH, CDR2 LQKENI, per germline. CDR3 sequence: CASSVTESYEQYF. DNA of the CDR3: TGTGCCAGCTCAGTAACAGAGTCCTACGAGCAGTACTTC.

This clonotype has a handful of counts. V gene TRBV7-2 combines with J gene TRBJ2-3, with D uncertain. V was shortened by 8 bases and J by 2 bases, with 11 bases between the two germline ends. This CDR3 contains 13 residues. Germline assignment: CDR1 SGHTA and CDR2 FQGNSA. CDR3 nucleotides: TGTGCCAGCTGTACGGCCTTCACAGATACGCAGTATTTT. Protein: CASCTAFTDTQYF.

This clonotype showed up just a few times. V is TRBV20-1 and J is TRBJ2-1; D uncertain. CDR1 and CDR2 from the germline V gene are DFQATT and SNEGSKA (reference sequence). CDR3 length equals 16 residues. Trimming shortened V by 2 bases and J by 0 bases, and 14 bases separated the two germline ends. CDR3 region: CSARSPRAASYNEQFF. DNA for the CDR3: TGCAGTGCTAGATCCCCACGGGCAGCCTCCTACAATGAGCAGTTCTTC.

In the case of this clonotype: The junction shows a germline mismatch at one end, possibly a read error. This chain joins TRBV5-1 and TRBJ2-3, with TRBD2 identical over 12 bases. From germline, CDR1 is SGHRS and CDR2 YFSETQ. The CDR3 runs 16 residues. The DNA for the CDR3 is TGTGCCAGCAGCTTACAACTAGCGGGGGGTTCAGATACGCAGTATTTT. This sequence encodes CASSLQLAGGSDTQYF.

This clonotype was seen more than once but under ten times. As DNA, the CDR3 is TGTGCCAGCAGCTTATACAGGGGCCACTATTCACCCCTCCACTTT. This codes for CASSLYRGHYSPLHF. This chain joins TRBV11-3 and TRBJ1-6, with TRBD1 matching over 7 bases. CDR3 length: 15 amino acids. From germline, CDR1 is SGHNT and CDR2 YENEEA. Unmatched junction bases numbered 6, after V lost 2 bases and J lost 8 bases.

This clonotype was observed a single time. The rearrangement uses TRBV29-1 and TRBJ1-3; D ambiguous. The germline V and J ends were trimmed by 7 bases and 0 bases, with 10 bases remaining between them. There are 13 residues in the CDR3. CDR1 is SQVTM and CDR2 is ANQGSEA in the germline V gene. The CDR3 nucleotides read TGCAGCGCCCTACGAGACTCTGGAAACACCATATATTTT. Translated, it gives CSALRDSGNTIYF.

V is TRBV5-1 and J is TRBJ2-3, with a weak D call TRBD1 (6 bases). Looked up from germline, CDR1 is SGHRS and CDR2 is YFSETQ. The V end was cut by 0 bases, the J end by 2 bases, with 10 bases between. The CDR3 consists of 15 residues. CDR3 in amino acids: CASSLGGPTTDTQYF. The CDR3 DNA reads as TGCGCCAGCAGCTTGGGGGGGCCTACCACAGATACGCAGTATTTT.

Ten or more counts support this clonotype. The chain combines TRBV6-5 with TRBJ1-2, with D possibly being TRBD1 (6 bases). The CDR3 sequence is 16 residues long. The germline V gene encodes CDR1 MNHEY and CDR2 SVGAGI. V lost 1 base to trimming and J lost 7 bases, with 19 bases between them. CDR3 coding DNA: TGTGCCAGCAGTTACTGGGGGGCCGGACTACTCCTTGGCTACACCTTC. Protein sequence: CASSYWGAGLLLGYTF.

This clonotype came up a few times. The V and J genes are TRBV9 and TRBJ1-6; TRBD1 matches 8 bases. Germline V gene lookup returns CDR1 SGDLS and CDR2 YYNGEE. The CDR3 is 16 amino acids. Trimming removed 4 bases from V and 2 bases from J; junction bases left unmatched: 5. CDR3 protein: CASSTRGQAYNSPLHF. DNA for the CDR3: TGTGCCAGCAGCACGAGGGGACAGGCCTATAATTCACCCCTCCACTTT.

This clonotype was detected once. One end of the junction fails to match germline, which may point to a read error. The chain links TRBV7-2 to TRBJ2-3; tentative D call: TRBD2 (6 bases). The V gene's germline CDR1 is SGHTA and CDR2 FQGNSA. This CDR3 is 13 amino acids long. CDR3 in amino acids: CASGFTGADTQYF. The CDR3 coding sequence is TGTGCCAGCGGCTTTACGGGGGCAGATACGCAGTATTTT.

This clonotype was picked up a small number of times. The J gene is TRBJ2-7, the V gene TRBV7-2, with D possibly being TRBD1 or TRBD2 (7 bases each). The V end lost 0 bases, the J end lost 4 bases, and 19 bases lay between the germline ends. The germline V gene encodes CDR1 SGHTA and CDR2 FQGNSA. The CDR3 is made up of 17 amino acids. This chain's CDR3 is CASSLAQGGDLIYEQYF. The DNA of the CDR3 is TGTGCCAGCAGCTTAGCGCAGGGGGGGGACCTAATATACGAGCAGTACTTC.

This rearrangement joins TRBV2 to TRBJ2-7; a possible D gene is TRBD1 (5 bases). Per germline, CDR1 SNHLY and CDR2 FYNNEI. V lost 4 bases and J 3 bases, leaving 7 bases between the germline ends. CDR3 length: 12 residues. CDR3 sequence reads: CASSVDSYEQYF. DNA of the CDR3: TGTGCCAGCAGTGTAGACAGCTACGAGCAGTACTTC. The full variable domain, rest sourced from reference TRBV2 and TRBJ2-7, is EPEVTQTPSHQVTQMGQEVILRCVPISNHLYFYWYRQILGQKVEFLVSFYNNEISEKSEIFDDQFSVERPDGSNFTLKIRSTKLEDSAMYFCASSVDSYEQYFGPGTRLTVT.